The rows below give T cell receptor beta chains drawn from one sample of a study of blood T cell repertoires in COVID-19. Here immunoSEQ multiplex PCR was the method, and the copy in TCRdb shows in-frame clones only, minus some. The table lists roughly 200,000 clones, about four fifths of them singletons. Material for sequencing was peripheral blood. The receptors were gathered from a woman between 40 and 55 years old with COVID-19, enrolled during active disease. Both conserved end residues are part of each CDR3. The D gene is left open where the match is weak. For some rows the clone size is stated as once, few or many, or as a class when expanded; others skip it.

. TRBJ1-1 . TRBV11-3 CASLAHTEAFF TGTGCCAGCTTAGCCCACACTGAAGCTTTCTTT
TRBD2 TRBJ2-3 . TRBV20-1 CSASGTSGRRADTQYF TGCAGTGCTAGTGGGACTAGCGGGAGGAGGGCAGATACGCAGTATTTT
TRBD1 TRBJ2-7 . TRBV5-1 CASSAGQGIDEQYF TGCGCCAGCAGCGCGGGACAGGGGATCGACGAGCAGTACTTC
. TRBJ1-5 . TRBV28 CASSTRQNDNQPQHF TGTGCCAGCAGTACCAGACAGAACGACAATCAGCCCCAGCATTTT
TRBD2 TRBJ2-1 . TRBV6-5 CASSSGGFDEQFF TGTGCCAGCAGTAGCGGGGGTTTCGATGAGCAGTTCTTC
. TRBJ2-1 . TRBV19 CASSIEDYTYEQFF TGTGCCAGTAGTATAGAGGACTACACCTATGAGCAGTTCTTC
. TRBJ2-2 . TRBV27 CASSLRLNTGELFF TGTGCCAGCAGTTTGCGCCTTAACACCGGGGAGCTGTTTTTT
. TRBJ1-5 few TRBV25-1 CASRAGNSNQPQHF TGTGCCAGTAGGGCAGGGAATAGCAATCAGCCCCAGCATTTT
TRBD1 TRBJ2-1 . TRBV30 CAWSVGQGYNEQFF TGTGCCTGGAGTGTCGGACAGGGCTACAATGAGCAGTTCTTC
TRBD2 TRBJ2-3 once TRBV7-9 CASSLGLAGGPWTDTQYF TGTGCCAGCAGTTTAGGACTAGCGGGAGGGCCGTGGACAGATACGCAGTATTTT
. TRBJ2-1 . TRBV27 CASRDTGANEQFF TGTGCCAGCAGGGACACAGGAGCGAATGAGCAGTTCTTC
TRBD1 TRBJ2-7 . TRBV5-1 CASSFPGQGARGDIYEQYF TGCGCCAGCAGCTTCCCGGGACAGGGGGCTAGGGGGGACATCTACGAGCAGTACTTC
TRBD1 TRBJ1-5 . TRBV2 CASSVGGQSNQPQHF TGTGCCAGCAGTGTTGGGGGACAGTCAAATCAGCCCCAGCATTTT
. TRBJ1-2 . TRBV9 CASSGSGGGYGYTF TGTGCCAGCAGTGGTTCGGGGGGTGGCTATGGCTACACCTTC
TRBD2 TRBJ2-3 . TRBV4-2 CASSQTGTSGYDTQYF TGTGCCAGCAGCCAAACCGGGACTAGCGGTTATGATACGCAGTATTTT
. TRBJ1-1 . TRBV19 CASSTHRDTEAFF TGTGCCAGTAGTACCCACAGGGATACTGAAGCTTTCTTT
. TRBJ2-7 . TRBV7-8 CASSLVPPGTISYEQYF TGTGCCAGCAGCTTAGTACCCCCAGGTACCATCTCCTACGAGCAGTACTTC
. TRBJ1-1 . TRBV18 CASSPPQRSSGSYLNTEAFF TGTGCCAGCTCACCACCCCAAAGATCGTCGGGGTCCTACTTGAACACTGAGGCTTTCTTT
. TRBJ1-3 . TRBV4-2 CASSQGPGNSGNTIYF TGTGCCAGCAGCCAAGGTCCGGGAAACTCTGGAAACACCATATATTTT
TRBD2 TRBJ2-2 . TRBV18 CASSPRRSGKTGELFF TGTGCCAGCTCACCACGACGTAGCGGGAAAACCGGGGAGCTGTTTTTT